Listed here is a single TCR beta chain. Antigen specificity is unknown. The sample is drawn from a study of shared clonotypes between healthy human individuals. Study background: Each donor's CD4 naive and CD4 memory cells filled three plates apiece, CD8 naive two, and CD8 memory one. Notes on the study in general: Sorted-subset sequencing was shown by rarefaction to be incomplete despite large depth.

V lost 8 bases to trimming and J lost 3 bases; unmatched junction nucleotides: 14. This CDR3 is built from 16 residues. From germline, CDR1 is MNHGY and CDR2 SAAAGT. TCRdb's copy holds only in-frame clones and misses some; the assay was immunoSEQ multiplex PCR. The table records 2.3 million or so clones, about 92% of them present only once. Sample: naive CD4+ T cells from PBMCs. Subset: CD45RA+ positively selected. V is TRBV6-8 and J is TRBJ1-1; 8 bases fit TRBD1. The clonotype comes from a man aged 18 to 30 in good health. Some clones in this sample may be carry-over from other donors' samples. The CDR3 spells CASFPWTGMLDTEAFF. The DNA of the CDR3 is TGTGCCAGCTTTCCTTGGACAGGGATGCTGGACACTGAAGCTTTCTTT.